The next 20 T cell receptor beta chains were all read from a single sample in a study of B cell selection in AIRE deficiency. The method was immunoSEQ multiplex PCR; TCRdb's version includes in-frame clones alone and lacks a portion of them. This repertoire shows 25,000 or so clones, about 98% found once; its top ten account for approximately 0.17%. Conventional CD4 T cells were sorted as CD4+CD127+ cells. The sample taken for sequencing was conventional CD4+ T cells sorted from PBMCs. The receptors were sampled from a human donor with AIRE deficiency.

The chain carries TRBV4-1 and TRBJ2-1; a weak D match, TRBD2 (5 bases). V gave up 1 base and J gave up 3 bases, with 13 bases separating them. CDR1 is MGHRA, CDR2 YSYEKL, per germline. This CDR3 region has 16 residues. For the CDR3, the DNA is TGCGCCAGCAGCCAAGTGTGGCTAGCCGGCTACAATGAGCAGTTCTTC. This codes for CASSQVWLAGYNEQFF.

The rearrangement uses TRBV4-1 and TRBJ2-3, with 8 bases that match TRBD2. The V and J ends lost 2 bases and 1 base, in that order; junction bases with no gene match: 8. This CDR3 spans 17 amino acids. CDR1 and CDR2 from the germline V gene are MGHRA and YSYEKL. CDR3 DNA: TGCGCCAGCAGCCAAAGGGAGCGGGAGAAGGGCACAGATACGCAGTATTTT. It encodes CASSQREREKGTDTQYF.

The chain carries TRBV2 and TRBJ2-7; D is uncertain. V dropped 7 bases and J dropped 4 bases, with 23 bases sitting between them. The germline V gene has CDR1 SNHLY and CDR2 FYNNEI. This CDR3 has 16 amino acids. In DNA form, the CDR3 reads TGTGCCAGCACCCTATCGGGCCCCCCGACCGTGTACGAGCAGTACTTC. Its translation is CASTLSGPPTVYEQYF.

CDR3 loop: CASSTATGGKRYF. The CDR3 nucleotides read TGTGCCAGCAGCACCGCAACAGGGGGCAAGCGATACTTC. The chain combines TRBV9 with TRBJ2-5; the match to TRBD1 covers 9 bases. The V and J ends lost 4 bases and 14 bases, in that order; junction bases with no gene match: 12. The CDR3 is 13 residues long. Looked up from germline, CDR1 is SGDLS and CDR2 is YYNGEE.

The chain joins TRBV28 to TRBJ2-1, with TRBD2 matching over 7 bases. Germline CDR1 is MDHEN and CDR2 is SYDVKM. The CDR3 contains 16 residues. V was clipped by 2 bases and J by 1 base; unmatched bases: 5. CDR3 amino acids: CASSLLGGSSYNEQFF. CDR3 in DNA: TGTGCCAGCAGTTTACTTGGCGGGAGTTCCTACAATGAGCAGTTCTTC. The complete variable domain, with remaining parts taken from reference TRBV28 and TRBJ2-1, reads DVKVTQSSRYLVKRTGEKVFLECVQDMDHENMFWYRQDPGLGLRLIYFSYDVKMKEKGDIPEGYSVSREKKERFSLILESASTNQTSMYLCASSLLGGSSYNEQFFGPGTRLTVL.

This clone occurred a few times. V and J are TRBV19 and TRBJ2-2; D uncertain. The CDR3 contains 12 residues. Germline V gene data show CDR1 as LNHDA and CDR2 as SQIVND (reference sequence). With 3 bases removed from V and 6 bases from J, the gap between germline ends came to 5 bases. The CDR3 region is CASSMRSGELFF. The DNA for the CDR3 is TGTGCCAGTAGTATGAGGTCCGGGGAGCTGTTTTTT.

This clone was recorded a few times. V and J are TRBV7-3 and TRBJ1-5; D is possibly TRBD1 (6 bases). Trimming took 2 bases from V and 10 from J, leaving 9 bases between them. Germline-derived CDR1 and CDR2 are SGHTA and FQGTGA. The CDR3 is made up of 12 amino acids. DNA of the CDR3: TGTGCCAGCAGCTTACTACAGGGTCCCCAGCATTTT. This gives the protein CASSLLQGPQHF.

The chain links TRBV14 to TRBJ2-3, with D tentatively TRBD2 (5 bases). Germline CDR1 reads SGHDN; CDR2 reads FVKESK. Trimming cost V 3 bases and J 1 base, with 5 bases left between them. The CDR3 contains 13 residues. CDR3 region: CASSQGGTDTQYF. CDR3 DNA: TGTGCCAGCAGCCAGGGAGGCACAGATACGCAGTATTTT.

The CDR3 loop is CAWTPARGNTIYF. CDR3 nucleotides: TGTGCCTGGACCCCCGCCAGGGGAAACACCATATATTTT. The chain is built from TRBV30 and TRBJ1-3; D is unclear. V gave up 4 bases and J gave up 4 bases, with 11 bases separating them. The CDR3 is 13 residues long. Germline assignment: CDR1 GTSNPN and CDR2 SVGIG (reference sequence).

This clone has only one observation. The CDR3 bases are TGTGCCAGCAGCTTCGGGTCCCGGTCGGACGAGCAGTACTTC. This gives the protein CASSFGSRSDEQYF. V is TRBV7-9 and J is TRBJ2-7; no clear D. Germline V gene data show CDR1 as SEHNR and CDR2 as FQNEAQ (reference sequence). The V end lost 3 bases, the J end lost 5 bases, and 14 bases lay between the germline ends. The CDR3 is 14 amino acids. Variable domain in full (rest from reference TRBV7-9 and TRBJ2-7): DTGVSQNPRHKITKRGQNVTFRCDPISEHNRLYWYRQTLGQGPEFLTYFQNEAQLEKSRLLSDRFSAERPKGSFSTLEIQRTEQGDSAMYLCASSFGSRSDEQYFGPGTRLTVT.

V gene TRBV6-1 combines with J gene TRBJ1-1; maybe TRBD1 (5 bases). Per the germline V gene, CDR1 is MNHNS and CDR2 is SASEGT. V shed 2 bases and J shed 1 base, with 8 bases lying between them. The CDR3 totals 14 residues. The CDR3 sequence is CASSEWGGNTEAFF. CDR3 bases: TGTGCCAGCAGTGAATGGGGGGGGAACACTGAAGCTTTCTTT.

The chain has TRBV27 and TRBJ2-2; TRBD2 matches at 7 bases. V lost 2 bases and J lost 3; bases outside the gene matches: 3. Germline CDR1 MNHEY, CDR2 SMNVEV (reference sequence). This CDR3 region has 15 residues. CDR3 residues: CASSLRGRDTGELFF. CDR3 bases: TGTGCCAGCAGTTTACGGGGGAGGGACACCGGGGAGCTGTTTTTT.

J is TRBJ1-1 and V is TRBV6-5; TRBD1 agrees at 11 bases. After removal of 5 bases from V and 5 bases from J, the junction contained 4 bases not matched to a gene. This CDR3 contains 14 residues. Germline assignment: CDR1 MNHEY and CDR2 SVGAGI. CDR3 sequence (DNA): TGTGCCAGCAGTCGGGGACAGGGGGAAACTGAAGCTTTCTTT. As protein: CASSRGQGETEAFF.

V and J are TRBV19 and TRBJ2-7; D call uncertain. This CDR3 spans 14 amino acids. Trimming shortened V by 5 bases and J by 3 bases, and 14 bases separated the two germline ends. The germline CDR1 and CDR2 sequences are LNHDA and SQIVND (reference sequence). The CDR3 sequence is CASSVHIQSYEQYF. The CDR3 DNA is TGTGCCAGTAGTGTTCACATACAGAGCTACGAGCAGTACTTC.

This rearrangement joins TRBV11-2 to TRBJ2-5; D is ambiguous. With 2 bases removed from V and 5 bases from J, the gap between germline ends came to 3 bases. This CDR3 has 11 residues. CDR1 and CDR2 (germline): SGHAT, FQNNGV. As DNA, the CDR3 is TGTGCCAGCAGCTTATTGGAGACCCAGTACTTC. Residues: CASSLLETQYF. Full variable domain (remainder filled in from reference TRBV11-2 and TRBJ2-5): EAGVAQSPRYKIIEKRQSVAFWCNPISGHATLYWYQQILGQGPKLLIQFQNNGVVDDSQLPKDRFSAERLKGVDSTLKIQPAKLEDSAVYLCASSLLETQYFGPGTRLLVL.

The J gene is TRBJ2-1, the V gene TRBV9; maybe TRBD1 (6 bases). With 0 bases removed from V and 6 bases from J, the gap between germline ends came to 19 bases. Germline values: CDR1 SGDLS, CDR2 YYNGEE. This CDR3 spans 17 amino acids. The CDR3 DNA sequence: TGTGCCAGCAGCGTAGCTCGTGCAGGGGCTTTAGGCAATGAGCAGTTCTTC. This gives the protein CASSVARAGALGNEQFF.

The rearrangement uses TRBV5-6 and TRBJ2-7; no clear D. Looked up from germline, CDR1 is SGHDT and CDR2 is YYEEEE. The V end lost 6 bases, the J end lost 2 bases, and 18 bases lay between the germline ends. The CDR3 has 15 amino acids. The CDR3 is CASTSLRLSTYEQYF. CDR3 coding DNA: TGTGCCAGCACCAGCCTAAGGTTATCCACCTACGAGCAGTACTTC.

The chain employs TRBV9 and TRBJ1-1, with TRBD1 matching 9 bases. CDR1 and CDR2 (germline): SGDLS, YYNGEE. The CDR3 totals 16 residues. V was clipped by 2 bases and J by 0 bases; unmatched bases: 5. The CDR3 protein is CASSVGQGLMNTEAFF. In DNA, the CDR3 is TGTGCCAGCAGCGTGGGACAGGGTTTGATGAACACTGAAGCTTTCTTT.

This chain joins TRBV11-3 and TRBJ2-7; D assignment may be TRBD1 or TRBD2 (5 bases each). Germline values: CDR1 SGHNT, CDR2 YENEEA. V dropped 1 base and J dropped 6 bases, with 13 bases sitting between them. The CDR3 totals 14 residues. CDR3 DNA: TGTGCCAGCAGCTTAGGGGACCACGGGCGCGAGCAGTACTTC. Its translation: CASSLGDHGREQYF.

The rearrangement links TRBV5-6 to TRBJ2-1; D could derive from TRBD1 or TRBD2 (5 bases each). CDR1 SGHDT and CDR2 YYEEEE come from the germline V gene. This CDR3 is built from 15 residues. V lost 6 bases, J lost 0 bases, and 13 bases lay in between. CDR3 coding DNA: TGTGCCAGCACTATCGGGACCAGCTCCTACAATGAGCAGTTCTTC. As protein: CASTIGTSSYNEQFF.